The entry that follows covers one T cell receptor (beta chain) sequence. The target antigen is unknown. Ahead of thyroid surgery, no patient had received treatment of any kind. The record originates from a study of metastatic and nonmetastatic thyroid tumors. Study-level information: Malignant thyroid and benign thyroid patients provided blood and tumor or nodule tissue whose repertoires were compared.

Study-wide results and limits: Across blood and tumor, TCR beta diversity in malignant thyroid tumors was reportedly significantly higher than in benign nodules.

In the original processing: CDR3 differences across clinicopathological groups were used to build a distant-metastasis classifier for papillary thyroid cancer. TCRdb re-called clones via MiXCR from the PCR reads. TCRdb's processing, not the authors' own work, is the source of the V and J calls. The sample has tens of thousands of clones, 20% to 30% seen once; the top ten hold 8% to 10%. What was sequenced was blood. The clonotype originates from a female donor with papillary thyroid cancer or a benign thyroid nodule (not recorded which). Some clones in this sample may be carry-over from other donors' samples.

The CDR3 DNA sequence: TGCAGTGCTAGATCACCTCGGGGGAACGAGCAGTACTTC. Residues: CSARSPRGNEQYF. The chain joins TRBV20-1 to TRBJ2-7; D may be TRBD2 (6 bases). The CDR3 extends over 13 amino acids. V lost 2 bases, J lost 5 bases, and 13 bases lay in between. CDR1 is DFQATT, CDR2 SNEGSKA, per germline (reference sequence).